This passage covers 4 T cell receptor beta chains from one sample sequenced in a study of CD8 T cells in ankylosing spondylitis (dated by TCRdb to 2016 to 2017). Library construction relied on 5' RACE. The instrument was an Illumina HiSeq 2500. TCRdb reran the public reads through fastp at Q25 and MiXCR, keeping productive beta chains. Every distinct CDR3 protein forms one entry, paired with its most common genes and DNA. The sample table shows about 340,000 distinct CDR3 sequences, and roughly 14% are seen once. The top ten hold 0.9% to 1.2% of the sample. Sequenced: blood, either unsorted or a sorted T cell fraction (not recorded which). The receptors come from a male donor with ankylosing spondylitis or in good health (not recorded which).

CDR3 sequence (DNA): TGTGCCATCACCCCTCGACAGAGTGGTAACGAGCAGTACTTC. It codes for CAITPRQSGNEQYF. The rearrangement uses TRBV10-3 and TRBJ2-7, with D perhaps matching TRBD1 (5 bases). CDR1 and CDR2 from the germline V gene are ENHRY and SYGVKD. Trimming stripped 7 bases from V and 5 bases from J, with 18 bases between. This CDR3 has 14 residues.

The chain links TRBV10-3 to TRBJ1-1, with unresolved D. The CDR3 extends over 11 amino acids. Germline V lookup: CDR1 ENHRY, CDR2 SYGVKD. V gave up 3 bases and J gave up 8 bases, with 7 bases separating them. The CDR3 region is CAISEGVEAFF. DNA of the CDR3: TGTGCCATCAGTGAAGGCGTAGAAGCTTTCTTT.

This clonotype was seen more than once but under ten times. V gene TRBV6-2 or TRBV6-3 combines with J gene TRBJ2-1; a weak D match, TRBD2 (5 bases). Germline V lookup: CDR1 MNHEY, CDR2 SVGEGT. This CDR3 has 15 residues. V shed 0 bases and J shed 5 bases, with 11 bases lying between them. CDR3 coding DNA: TGTGCCAGCAGTTACTCGGCGGGCCTCCACAATGAGCAGTTCTTC. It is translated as CASSYSAGLHNEQFF.

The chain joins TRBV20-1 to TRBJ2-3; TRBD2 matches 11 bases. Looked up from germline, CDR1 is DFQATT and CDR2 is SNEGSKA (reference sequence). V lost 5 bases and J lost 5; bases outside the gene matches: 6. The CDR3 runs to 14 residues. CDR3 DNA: TGCAGTGCTGTCACTAGCGGGAGACTAGATACGCAGTATTTT. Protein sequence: CSAVTSGRLDTQYF.